These 7 T cell receptor beta chains originate from one sample sequenced in a study of metastatic and nonmetastatic thyroid tumors (dated by TCRdb to 2020 to 2022). No treatment had been received by any patient before thyroid surgery. Receptors were amplified or captured by PCR. This sample was sequenced with an Illumina HiSeq 4000. TCRdb itself trimmed the public reads at Q25 with fastp, ran MiXCR and retained productive beta chains. The sample table shows approximately 7,000 clones, and 18% are seen once. The ten largest clonotypes hold 20% to 25% of the sample. The source material was adjacent normal tissue. These receptors came from a male donor with papillary thyroid cancer or a benign thyroid nodule (not recorded which). Some clones in this sample may be carry-over from other donors' samples.

This clone was seen many times. The chain uses TRBV7-9 and TRBJ1-6; no clear D. Trimming removed 8 bases at V and 8 bases at J, with 16 bases between. Germline V gives CDR1 SEHNR, CDR2 FQNEAQ (reference sequence). The CDR3 is made up of 14 amino acids. The CDR3 DNA follows: TGTGCCAGCGCGGGCATAGGGAAATATTCACCCCTCCACTTT. Protein: CASAGIGKYSPLHF.

This clone was observed a few times. This rearrangement joins TRBV6-4 to TRBJ2-7; D unclear. V shed 3 bases and J shed 4 bases, with 16 bases lying between them. CDR3 length: 15 amino acids. Germline assignment: CDR1 MRHNA and CDR2 SNTAGT. The CDR3 loop reads CASSEVLVGSYEQYV. The CDR3 nucleotides are TGTGCCAGCAGTGAAGTGTTAGTTGGCTCATACGAGCAGTACGTC.

This clone has a single count. The J gene is TRBJ1-1, the V gene TRBV6-2 or TRBV6-3; 7 nucleotides agree with TRBD1. The ends lost 0 bases at V and 0 bases at J; junction bases unmatched: 10. The CDR3 contains 18 residues. The germline V gene has CDR1 MNHEY and CDR2 SVGEGT. Written as DNA, the CDR3 is TGTGCCAGCAGTTACTCCCGGACAGGCGTGGCGGTGAACACTGAAGCTTTCTTT. Translation gives CASSYSRTGVAVNTEAFF.

This clone was seen a few times. The chain is built from TRBV2 and TRBJ1-2; weak D call: TRBD1 (6 bases). The length of the CDR3 is 14 residues. V shed 7 bases and J shed 1 base, with 13 bases lying between them. Germline V gene lookup returns CDR1 SNHLY and CDR2 FYNNEI. The CDR3 is CASNPGHLNYGYTF. CDR3 in DNA: TGTGCCAGCAATCCGGGACACCTTAACTATGGCTACACCTTC.

This chain connects TRBV7-9 to TRBJ2-7; no reliable D call. The CDR3 contains 13 residues. Trimming stripped 5 bases from V and 0 bases from J, with 8 bases between. CDR1 and CDR2 (germline): SEHNR, FQNEAQ (reference sequence). The DNA of the CDR3 is TGTGCCAGCAGCCGCCTGGGCTCCTACGAGCAGTACGTC. This gives the protein CASSRLGSYEQYV.

V is TRBV7-3 and J is TRBJ2-1, with 8 bases fitting TRBD2. V lost 6 bases and J lost 4; bases outside the gene matches: 11. CDR1 and CDR2 (germline): SGHTA, FQGTGA. This CDR3 comprises 16 residues. DNA for the CDR3: TGTGCCAGCAGGTTCACGACGGGAGGGCTATACAATGAGCAGTTCTTC. Translation: CASRFTTGGLYNEQFF.

In this sample, this clone turned up a few times. The chain joins TRBV12-3 or TRBV12-4 to TRBJ2-1, with a tentative D call TRBD1 (6 bases). With 3 bases removed from V and 10 bases from J, the gap between germline ends came to 10 bases. This CDR3 is built from 12 residues. The DNA of the CDR3 is TGTGCCAGCAGTTTCCCCGGGACAGAGCAGTTCTTC. Translation: CASSFPGTEQFF.